A single sample gave rise to the 21 T cell receptor beta chains below, sequenced in a study of PD-1 blockade in classical Hodgkin lymphoma. Only in-frame clones appear in the TCRdb table, and some are missing; sequencing was by immunoSEQ multiplex PCR. Of 50,000 or so clones listed, about 90% are singletons. Time point: cycle 4 day 1 (C4D1), after 6 weeks of nivolumab. Every patient experienced relapse after autologous stem cell transplantation, and brentuximab vedotin exposure varied. The sample was peripheral blood mononuclear cells (PBMCs), taken before the fourth cycle of nivolumab. The receptors were gathered from a human donor with classical Hodgkin lymphoma.

This chain links TRBV12-2 with TRBJ1-2; whether TRBD1, the table's D call, matches the DNA was not checked. TRBV12-2 has pseudogene status. This CDR3 spans 12 amino acids. CDR3 protein: CASRTPGCGYTF. The CDR3 bases are TGTGCAAGTCGCACCCCAGGTTGTGGCTACACCTTC.

This chain joins TRBV5-1 and TRBJ2-5, with 12 bases fitting TRBD2. J lost 2 bases, V lost 0 bases, and 5 bases had no gene match. Germline CDR1 and CDR2: SGHRS and YFSETQ. This CDR3 is built from 17 residues. The CDR3 DNA sequence: TGCGCCAGCAGCTTGGCCCGACTAGCGGGAGCACAAGAGACCCAGTACTTC. Protein product: CASSLARLAGAQETQYF.

This rearrangement joins TRBV12-5 to TRBJ2-3; 8 bases are a match to TRBD1. Germline CDR1 reads LGHNT; CDR2 reads FRNRAP. The CDR3 totals 15 residues. With V trimmed by 5 bases and J by 4 bases, 8 bases remained unmatched. The CDR3 loop is CASGDWTGKPDTQYF. CDR3 nucleotides: TGTGCTAGTGGTGACTGGACAGGGAAGCCAGATACGCAGTATTTT.

V and J are TRBV21-1 and TRBJ2-6; the DNA was not used to check the table's D call, TRBD2. TRBV21-1 is a listed pseudogene. The CDR3 runs to 19 residues. CDR3 sequence (DNA): TGTGCCAGCACAAAAGGTGGGACGGGGGAGCCACTTGGGGCCAACGTCCTGACTTTC. Translated: CASTKGGTGEPLGANVLTF.

Notes on this clone: This CDR3 is also generated by other DNA sequences in the sample. The gene calls are TRBV6-6 and TRBJ2-5, with D perhaps given as TRBD1 or TRBD2 (5 bases each). From germline, CDR1 is MNHNY and CDR2 SVGAGI (reference sequence). This CDR3 region has 11 residues. V was clipped by 11 bases and J by 5 bases, with 12 bases between them. The DNA for the CDR3 is TGTGCCGGGGGTCCAAGGGAGACCCAGTACTTC. This gives the protein CAGGPRETQYF.

The V call is TRBV6-5, the J call TRBJ1-6; no clear D. This CDR3 region has 15 residues. Per the germline V gene, CDR1 is MNHEY and CDR2 is SVGAGI. Deletions cut 7 bases from V and 0 bases from J, with 10 bases between. CDR3 coding DNA: TGTGCCAGCACTAAACATGACTCCTATAATTCACCCCTCCACTTT. Translated, it gives CASTKHDSYNSPLHF.

The genes are TRBV20-1 and TRBJ1-4; D ambiguous. Germline V gives CDR1 DFQATT, CDR2 SNEGSKA (reference sequence). Between the trimmed V and J ends, which lost 0 bases and 10 bases, there was a span of 3 bases. This CDR3 region has 10 residues. The CDR3 region is CSARERKLFF. DNA of the CDR3: TGCAGTGCTAGAGAGAGAAAACTGTTTTTT.

The chain is built from TRBV25-1 and TRBJ2-2, with D perhaps given as TRBD1 or TRBD2 (5 bases each). The CDR3 loop spans 18 amino acids. Germline CDR1 is MGHDK and CDR2 is SYGVNS. V shed 3 bases and J shed 2 bases, with 19 bases lying between them. CDR3 DNA sequence: TGTGCCAGCAGTGATCCGAACTGGGGGAGTGACAACACCGGGGAGCTGTTTTTT. This gives the protein CASSDPNWGSDNTGELFF. Combining the CDR3 with reference TRBV25-1 and TRBJ2-2 gives the whole variable domain EADIYQTPRYLVIGTGKKITLECSQTMGHDKMYWYQQDPGMELHLIHYSYGVNSTEKGDLSSESTVSRIRTEHFPLTLESARPSHTSQYLCASSDPNWGSDNTGELFFGEGSRLTVL.

This clone was seen just once. J is TRBJ2-3 and V is TRBV9; 10 nucleotides agree with TRBD2. Germline V gives CDR1 SGDLS, CDR2 YYNGEE. V was clipped by 4 bases and J by 6 bases; unmatched bases: 8. The CDR3 contains 15 residues. Written as DNA, the CDR3 is TGTGCCAGCAGCCCCCGGACTAGCGGCTGGGATACGCAGTATTTT. Its protein is CASSPRTSGWDTQYF. The variable domain in full, with the rest retrieved from reference TRBV9 and TRBJ2-3, is DSGVTQTPKHLITATGQRVTLRCSPRSGDLSVYWYQQSLDQGLQFLIQYYNGEERAKGNILERFSAQQFPDLHSELNLSSLELGDSALYFCASSPRTSGWDTQYFGPGTRLTVL.

The chain recombines TRBV6-1 with TRBJ1-3, with 11 bases that match TRBD1. The CDR3 is 18 residues long. CDR1 and CDR2 from the germline V gene are MNHNS and SASEGT. V lost 0 bases to trimming and J lost 1 base; unmatched junction nucleotides: 5. CDR3 in DNA: TGTGCCAGCAGTGAAGCCAGCGGGACAGGGGGTTCTGGAAACACCATATATTTT. Protein: CASSEASGTGGSGNTIYF.

The CDR3 sequence is CASSVVPPGGYNEQFF. The CDR3 DNA is TGTGCCAGCAGCGTAGTCCCCCCGGGGGGATACAATGAGCAGTTCTTC. V usage is TRBV9 and J usage is TRBJ2-1; 7 bases align to TRBD2. V lost 0 bases, J lost 4 bases, and 7 bases stayed unmatched. The CDR3 contains 16 residues. From germline, CDR1 is SGDLS and CDR2 YYNGEE.

This chain uses TRBV6-1 with TRBJ2-7, with 7 bases identical to TRBD2. V gave up 2 bases and J gave up 3 bases; unmatched junction bases: 13. The CDR3 covers 17 residues. Germline V gene data show CDR1 as MNHNS and CDR2 as SASEGT. DNA for the CDR3: TGTGCCAGCAGTGAACTTTGGGGGGGAGGGGAAGTCTACGAGCAGTACTTC. This translates into CASSELWGGGEVYEQYF.

The chain combines TRBV7-9 with TRBJ2-5, with TRBD1 matching over 10 bases. V trimming: 2 bases; J trimming: 4 bases; junction bases outside the gene matches: 4. The CDR3 is 15 amino acids. Germline V gene lookup returns CDR1 SEHNR and CDR2 FQNEAQ (reference sequence). CDR3 sequence reads: CASSLRDRGRETQYF. For the CDR3, the DNA is TGTGCCAGCAGCTTACGGGACAGGGGACGAGAGACCCAGTACTTC.

This sequence joins TRBV5-1 and TRBJ1-1, with no clear D. CDR1 is SGHRS and CDR2 is YFSETQ in the germline V gene. V was clipped by 0 bases and J by 3 bases, with 9 bases between them. The CDR3 has 14 amino acids. The CDR3 DNA reads as TGCGCCAGCAGCTTGGCCCCCTGGGACACTGAAGCTTTCTTT. It specifies CASSLAPWDTEAFF.

The chain carries TRBV9 and TRBJ1-1; a possible D gene is TRBD1 (5 bases). CDR1 SGDLS and CDR2 YYNGEE come from the germline V gene. V gave up 0 bases and J gave up 2 bases, with 8 bases separating them. The CDR3 has 14 residues. The CDR3 nucleotides are TGTGCCAGCAGCGTAGTGGGGGATAACACTGAAGCTTTCTTT. It translates to CASSVVGDNTEAFF.

J is TRBJ1-5 and V is TRBV12-5, with a weak D call TRBD1 (5 bases). V was pared by 6 bases and J by 5 bases, with 14 bases between. CDR3 size: 14 residues. Per the germline V gene, CDR1 is LGHNT and CDR2 is FRNRAP. The CDR3 sequence is CASGSGGVHQPQHF. The CDR3 coding sequence is TGTGCTAGTGGATCGGGGGGGGTTCATCAGCCCCAGCATTTT.

This chain connects TRBV2 to TRBJ2-5; D is perhaps TRBD1 (5 bases). V lost 8 bases and J lost 1, with 11 bases in between. The CDR3 is 13 amino acids. Germline V gene lookup returns CDR1 SNHLY and CDR2 FYNNEI. This CDR3 reads CASSETAQETQYF. CDR3 nucleotide sequence: TGTGCCAGCTCCGAGACAGCCCAAGAGACCCAGTACTTC.

The J gene is TRBJ2-7, the V gene TRBV11-2; 11 nucleotides agree with TRBD2. J gave up 2 bases and V 5 bases, and 8 bases lay outside the gene matches. The CDR3 loop spans 16 amino acids. The V gene's germline CDR1 is SGHAT and CDR2 FQNNGV. The CDR3 spells CASSPGTSGRTYEQYF. The CDR3 bases are TGTGCCAGCAGCCCAGGGACTAGCGGAAGAACCTACGAGCAGTACTTC.

This clone was seen once. The V gene is TRBV27, the J gene TRBJ2-6; TRBD2 matches at 11 bases. V lost 6 bases, J lost 0 bases, and 7 bases stayed unmatched. This CDR3 has 18 residues. Germline lookup yields CDR1 MNHEY and CDR2 SMNVEV (reference sequence). The DNA of the CDR3 is TGTGCCAGCAGCGAAAGACTAGCGGGGAACTCTGGGGCCAACGTCCTGACTTTC. This encodes CASSERLAGNSGANVLTF.

The sample holds a few counts of this clone. The V and J genes are TRBV5-1 and TRBJ1-3; D is undetermined. Looked up from germline, CDR1 is SGHRS and CDR2 is YFSETQ. The CDR3 has 15 amino acids. V was trimmed by 0 bases and J by 0 bases, leaving 7 bases between them. The CDR3 nucleotides read TGCGCCAGCAGCTTGGATCGGGGCTCTGGAAACACCATATATTTT. Translating gives CASSLDRGSGNTIYF.

Regarding this clone: At one end, the junction sequence differs from germline, possibly due to a read error. The identical CDR3 is also encoded by other nucleotide sequences in the sample. The chain employs TRBV5-1 and TRBJ2-7; a possible D gene is TRBD2 (6 bases). The CDR3 runs 17 residues. Germline assignment: CDR1 SGHRS and CDR2 YFSETQ. The CDR3 reads CASSLGEAGEHFYEQYF. The CDR3 coding sequence is TGTGCCAGCAGCTTGGGGGAGGCAGGCGAGCATTTCTACGAGCAGTACTTC.